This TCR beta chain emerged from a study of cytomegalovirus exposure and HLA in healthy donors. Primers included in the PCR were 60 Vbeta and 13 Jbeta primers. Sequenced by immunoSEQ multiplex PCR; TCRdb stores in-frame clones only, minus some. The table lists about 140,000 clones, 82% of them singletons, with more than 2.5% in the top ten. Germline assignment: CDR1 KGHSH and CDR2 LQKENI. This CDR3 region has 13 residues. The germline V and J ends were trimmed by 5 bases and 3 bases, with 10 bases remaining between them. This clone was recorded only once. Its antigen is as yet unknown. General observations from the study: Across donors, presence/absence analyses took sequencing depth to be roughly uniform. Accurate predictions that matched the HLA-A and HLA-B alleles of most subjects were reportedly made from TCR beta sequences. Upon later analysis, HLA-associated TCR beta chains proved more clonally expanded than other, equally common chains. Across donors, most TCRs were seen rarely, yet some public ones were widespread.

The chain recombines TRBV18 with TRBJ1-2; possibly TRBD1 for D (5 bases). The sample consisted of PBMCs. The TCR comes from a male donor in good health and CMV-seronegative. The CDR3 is CASSVDSDYGYTF. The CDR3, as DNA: TGTGCCAGCTCAGTAGACAGTGACTATGGCTACACCTTC.